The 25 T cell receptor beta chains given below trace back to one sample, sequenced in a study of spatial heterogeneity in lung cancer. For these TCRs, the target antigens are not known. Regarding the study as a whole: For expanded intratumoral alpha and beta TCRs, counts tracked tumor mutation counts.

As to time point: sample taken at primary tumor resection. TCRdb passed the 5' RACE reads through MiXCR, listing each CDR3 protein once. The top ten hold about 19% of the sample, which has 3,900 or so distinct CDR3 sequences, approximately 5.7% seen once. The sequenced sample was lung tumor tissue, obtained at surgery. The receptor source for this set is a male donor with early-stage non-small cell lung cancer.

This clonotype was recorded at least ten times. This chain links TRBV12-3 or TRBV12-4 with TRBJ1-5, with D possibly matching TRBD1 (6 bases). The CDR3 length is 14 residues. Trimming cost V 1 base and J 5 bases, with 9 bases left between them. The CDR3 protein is CASSLGGPDQPQHF. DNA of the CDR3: TGTGCCAGCAGTTTAGGGGGGCCAGATCAGCCCCAGCATTTT.

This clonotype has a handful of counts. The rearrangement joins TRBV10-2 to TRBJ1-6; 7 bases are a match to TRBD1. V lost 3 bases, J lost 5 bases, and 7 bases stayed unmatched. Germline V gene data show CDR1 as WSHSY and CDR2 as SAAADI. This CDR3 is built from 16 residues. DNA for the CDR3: TGCGCCAGCAGTGAAGGTCGGGGGACAGATAATTCACCCCTCCACTTT. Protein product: CASSEGRGTDNSPLHF.

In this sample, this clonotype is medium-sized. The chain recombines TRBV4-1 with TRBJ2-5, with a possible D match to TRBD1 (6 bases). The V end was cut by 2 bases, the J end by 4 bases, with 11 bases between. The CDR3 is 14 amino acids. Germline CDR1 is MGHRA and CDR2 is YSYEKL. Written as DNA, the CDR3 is TGCGCCAGCAGCCAAAGACAGGTCGGAGAGACCCAGTACTTC. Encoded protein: CASSQRQVGETQYF.

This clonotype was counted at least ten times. CDR3 sequence: CASFMGPPGSYEQYF. DNA for the CDR3: TGTGCCAGCTTTATGGGGCCTCCCGGGAGCTACGAGCAGTACTTC. The chain combines TRBV7-2 with TRBJ2-7; D might be TRBD2 (6 bases). V shed 8 bases and J shed 3 bases, with 20 bases lying between them. The CDR3 is 15 amino acids. The germline CDR1 and CDR2 sequences are SGHTA and FQGNSA.

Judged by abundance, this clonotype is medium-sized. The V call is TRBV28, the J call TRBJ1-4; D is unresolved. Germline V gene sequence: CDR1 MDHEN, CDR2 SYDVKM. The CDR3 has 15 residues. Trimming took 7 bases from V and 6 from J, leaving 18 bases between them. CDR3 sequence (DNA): TGTGCCAGCAACCCGACCGGCTTTCTCGATGAAAAACTGTTTTTT. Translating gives CASNPTGFLDEKLFF.

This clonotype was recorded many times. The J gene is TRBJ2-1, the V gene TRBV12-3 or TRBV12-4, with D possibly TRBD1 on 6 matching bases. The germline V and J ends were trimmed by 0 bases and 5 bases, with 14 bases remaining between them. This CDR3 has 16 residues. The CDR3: CASSLAPERDNNEQFF. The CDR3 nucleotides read TGTGCCAGCAGTTTAGCGCCAGAACGGGACAACAATGAGCAGTTCTTC.

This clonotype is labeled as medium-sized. The DNA of the CDR3 is TGTGCCAGCAGTCCCCGGACAGGGACCAATCAGCCCCAGCATTTT. It encodes CASSPRTGTNQPQHF. The gene calls are TRBV28 and TRBJ1-5; 8 nucleotides align to TRBD1. CDR1 and CDR2 from the germline V gene are MDHEN and SYDVKM. This CDR3 has 15 amino acids. J was trimmed by 3 bases and V by 5 bases; bases with no gene match: 6. Full variable domain (missing parts from reference TRBV28 and TRBJ1-5): DVKVTQSSRYLVKRTGEKVFLECVQDMDHENMFWYRQDPGLGLRLIYFSYDVKMKEKGDIPEGYSVSREKKERFSLILESASTNQTSMYLCASSPRTGTNQPQHFGDGTRLSIL.

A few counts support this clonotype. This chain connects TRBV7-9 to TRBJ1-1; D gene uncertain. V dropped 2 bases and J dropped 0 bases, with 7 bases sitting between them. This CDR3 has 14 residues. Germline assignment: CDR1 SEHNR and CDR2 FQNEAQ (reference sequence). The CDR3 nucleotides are TGTGCCAGCAGCTTAACGGGATTGAACACTGAAGCTTTCTTT. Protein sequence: CASSLTGLNTEAFF.

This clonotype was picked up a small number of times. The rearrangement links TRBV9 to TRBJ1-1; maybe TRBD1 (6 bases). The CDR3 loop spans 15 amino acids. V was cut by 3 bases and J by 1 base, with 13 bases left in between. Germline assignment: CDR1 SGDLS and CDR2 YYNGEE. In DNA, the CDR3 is TGTGCCAGCAGCGCTTTCAGACAGGCGAACACTGAAGCTTTCTTT. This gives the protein CASSAFRQANTEAFF. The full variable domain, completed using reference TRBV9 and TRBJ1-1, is DSGVTQTPKHLITATGQRVTLRCSPRSGDLSVYWYQQSLDQGLQFLIQYYNGEERAKGNILERFSAQQFPDLHSELNLSSLELGDSALYFCASSAFRQANTEAFFGQGTRLTVV.

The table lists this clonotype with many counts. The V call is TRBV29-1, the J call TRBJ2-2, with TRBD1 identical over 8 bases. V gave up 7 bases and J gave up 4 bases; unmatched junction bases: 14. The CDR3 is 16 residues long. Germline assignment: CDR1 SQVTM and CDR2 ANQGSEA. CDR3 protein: CSAGTGGPVGTGELFF. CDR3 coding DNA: TGCAGCGCCGGAACAGGGGGTCCTGTGGGCACCGGGGAGCTGTTTTTT.

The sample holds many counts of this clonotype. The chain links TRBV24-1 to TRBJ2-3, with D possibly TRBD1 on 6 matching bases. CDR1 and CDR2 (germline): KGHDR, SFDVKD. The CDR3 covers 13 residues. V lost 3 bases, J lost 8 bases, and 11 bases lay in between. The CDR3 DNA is TGTGCCACCAGTGATCCAGTACAGGGTACGCAGTATTTT. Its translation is CATSDPVQGTQYF.

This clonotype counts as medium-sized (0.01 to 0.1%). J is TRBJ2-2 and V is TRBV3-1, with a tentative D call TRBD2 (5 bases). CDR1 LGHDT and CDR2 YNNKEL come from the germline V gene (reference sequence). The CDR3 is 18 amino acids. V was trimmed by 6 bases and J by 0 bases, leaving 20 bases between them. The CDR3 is CASRERKTTTSNTGELFF. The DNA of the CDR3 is TGTGCCAGCAGGGAGCGGAAAACAACTACTTCGAACACCGGGGAGCTGTTTTTT.

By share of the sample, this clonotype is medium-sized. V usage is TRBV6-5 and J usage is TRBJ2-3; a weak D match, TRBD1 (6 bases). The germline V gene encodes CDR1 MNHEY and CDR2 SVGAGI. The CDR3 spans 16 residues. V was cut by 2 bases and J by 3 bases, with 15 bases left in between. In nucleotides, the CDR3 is TGTGCCAGCAGTTACGCCACAGGGTTTAGGACAGATACGCAGTATTTT. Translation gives CASSYATGFRTDTQYF.

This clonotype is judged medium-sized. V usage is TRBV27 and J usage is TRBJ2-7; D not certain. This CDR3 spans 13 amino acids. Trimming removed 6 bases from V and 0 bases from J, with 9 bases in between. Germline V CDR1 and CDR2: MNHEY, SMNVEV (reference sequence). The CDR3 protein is CASRSQSSYEQYF. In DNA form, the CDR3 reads TGTGCCAGCAGGTCTCAGAGCTCCTACGAGCAGTACTTC.

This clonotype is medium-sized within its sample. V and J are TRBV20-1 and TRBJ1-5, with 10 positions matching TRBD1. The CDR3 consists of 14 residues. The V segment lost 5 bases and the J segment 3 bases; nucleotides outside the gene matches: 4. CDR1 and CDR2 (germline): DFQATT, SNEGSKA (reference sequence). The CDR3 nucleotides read TGCAGTGCTGGGACAGGGGTTAACAATCAGCCCCAGCATTTT. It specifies CSAGTGVNNQPQHF.

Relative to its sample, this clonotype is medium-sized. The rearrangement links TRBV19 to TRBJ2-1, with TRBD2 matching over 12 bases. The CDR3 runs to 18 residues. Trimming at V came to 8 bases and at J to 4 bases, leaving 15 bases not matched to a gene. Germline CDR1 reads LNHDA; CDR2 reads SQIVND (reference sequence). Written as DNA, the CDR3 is TGTGCCAGTTCCGGCGGGGCACTAGCGGGGGGCCTTTACAATGAGCAGTTCTTC. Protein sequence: CASSGGALAGGLYNEQFF.

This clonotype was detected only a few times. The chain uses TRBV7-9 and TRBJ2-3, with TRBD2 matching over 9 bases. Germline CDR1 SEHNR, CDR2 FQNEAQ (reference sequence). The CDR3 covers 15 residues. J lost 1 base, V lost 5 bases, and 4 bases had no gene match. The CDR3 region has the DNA TGTGCCAGCAGCGTTAGCGGGGGAGGCACAGATACGCAGTATTTT. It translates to CASSVSGGGTDTQYF.

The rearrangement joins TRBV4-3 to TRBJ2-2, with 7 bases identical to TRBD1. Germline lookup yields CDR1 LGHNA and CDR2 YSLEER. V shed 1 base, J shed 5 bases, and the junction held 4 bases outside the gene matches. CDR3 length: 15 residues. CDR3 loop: CASSQGGQLTGELFF. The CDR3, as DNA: TGCGCCAGCAGCCAAGGGGGACAGTTAACCGGGGAGCTGTTTTTT.

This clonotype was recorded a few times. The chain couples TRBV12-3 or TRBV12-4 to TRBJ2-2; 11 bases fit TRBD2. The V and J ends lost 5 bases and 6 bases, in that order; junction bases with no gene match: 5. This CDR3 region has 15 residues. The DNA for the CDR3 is TGTGCCAGCAGTGATAGCGGGAGGGATTCCGGGGAGCTGTTTTTT. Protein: CASSDSGRDSGELFF.

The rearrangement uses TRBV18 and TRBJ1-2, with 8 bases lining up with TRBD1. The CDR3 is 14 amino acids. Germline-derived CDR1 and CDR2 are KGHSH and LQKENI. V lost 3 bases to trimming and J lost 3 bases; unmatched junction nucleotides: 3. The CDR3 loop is CASSPGTGDYGYTF. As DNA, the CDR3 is TGTGCCAGCTCACCCGGGACAGGCGACTATGGCTACACCTTC. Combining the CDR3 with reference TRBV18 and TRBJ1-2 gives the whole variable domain NAGVMQNPRHLVRRRGQEARLRCSPMKGHSHVYWYRQLPEEGLKFMVYLQKENIIDESGMPKERFSAEFPKEGPSILRIQQVVRGDSAAYFCASSPGTGDYGYTFGSGTRLTVV.

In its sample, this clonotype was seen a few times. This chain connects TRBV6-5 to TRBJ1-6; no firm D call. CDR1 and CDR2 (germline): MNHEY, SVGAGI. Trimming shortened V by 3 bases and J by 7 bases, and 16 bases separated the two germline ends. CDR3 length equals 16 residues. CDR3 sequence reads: CASSYSPSGSNSPLHF. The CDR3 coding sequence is TGTGCCAGCAGTTATAGCCCATCGGGGTCAAATTCACCCCTCCACTTT.

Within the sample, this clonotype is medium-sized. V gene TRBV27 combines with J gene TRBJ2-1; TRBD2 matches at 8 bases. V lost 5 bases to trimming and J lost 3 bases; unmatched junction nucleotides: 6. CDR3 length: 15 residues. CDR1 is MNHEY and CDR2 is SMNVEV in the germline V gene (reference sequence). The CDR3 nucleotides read TGTGCCAGCAGTCCCGGCGGGAGGAACTACAATGAGCAGTTCTTC. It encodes CASSPGGRNYNEQFF.

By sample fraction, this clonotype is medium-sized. The CDR3 reads CASSSGLAGGNNEQFF. DNA for the CDR3: TGCGCCAGCAGCTCTGGACTAGCGGGAGGGAACAATGAGCAGTTCTTC. The genes are TRBV5-1 and TRBJ2-1; 15 bases are shared with TRBD2. Germline V gene data show CDR1 as SGHRS and CDR2 as YFSETQ. The CDR3 runs 16 residues. The J segment lost 5 bases and the V segment lost 3 bases, leaving 3 bases of the junction unmatched.

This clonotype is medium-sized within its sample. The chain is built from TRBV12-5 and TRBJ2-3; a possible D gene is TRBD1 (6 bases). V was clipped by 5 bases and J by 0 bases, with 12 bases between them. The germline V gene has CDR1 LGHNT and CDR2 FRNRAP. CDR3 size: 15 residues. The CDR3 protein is CASGDPDSSTDTQYF. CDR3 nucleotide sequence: TGTGCTAGTGGTGACCCGGACAGTAGCACAGATACGCAGTATTTT.

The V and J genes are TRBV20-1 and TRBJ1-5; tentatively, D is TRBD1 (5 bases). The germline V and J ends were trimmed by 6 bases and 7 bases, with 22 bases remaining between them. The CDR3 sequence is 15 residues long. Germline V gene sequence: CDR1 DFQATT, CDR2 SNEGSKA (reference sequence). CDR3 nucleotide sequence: TGCAGTGCATCCGTTGGGGCCGCGGGGGACCAGCCCCAGCATTTT. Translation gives CSASVGAAGDQPQHF.